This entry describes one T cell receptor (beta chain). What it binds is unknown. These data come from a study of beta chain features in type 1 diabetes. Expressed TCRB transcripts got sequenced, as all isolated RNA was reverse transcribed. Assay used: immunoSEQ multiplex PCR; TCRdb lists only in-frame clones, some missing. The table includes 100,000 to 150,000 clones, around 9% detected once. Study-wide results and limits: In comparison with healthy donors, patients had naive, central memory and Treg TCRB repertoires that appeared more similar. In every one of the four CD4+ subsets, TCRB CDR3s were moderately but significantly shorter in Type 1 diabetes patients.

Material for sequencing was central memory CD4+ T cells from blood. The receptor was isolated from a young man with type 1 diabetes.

The CDR3 here is CASSLTSGGAVDTQYF. CDR3 nucleotide sequence: TGTGCCAGCAGCTTAACTAGCGGGGGGGCGGTAGATACGCAGTATTTT. The chain uses TRBV11-2 and TRBJ2-3; TRBD2 matches at 13 bases. This CDR3 spans 16 amino acids. V was pared by 2 bases and J by 5 bases, with 4 bases of the junction left unmatched. Germline assignment: CDR1 SGHAT and CDR2 FQNNGV.